Following are 12 T cell receptor beta chains from one sample sequenced in a study of T cells after yellow fever vaccination. MiXCR, applied by TCRdb to the 5' RACE reads, yields one record per CDR3 protein. The data hold 620,000 or so distinct CDR3 sequences, with more than 9% observed a single time. The sample was PBMCs, taken on the day of the yellow fever booster vaccination. These receptors all stem from a man aged 25-40 years who received the YFV17D yellow fever vaccine.

A few counts support this clonotype. The chain couples TRBV20-1 to TRBJ2-1; TRBD2 matches 10 bases. The CDR3 is 14 residues long. The V gene end was trimmed by 3 bases and the J gene end by 5 bases; junction bases not matched to a gene: 4. Germline loops: CDR1 DFQATT, CDR2 SNEGSKA (reference sequence). The DNA for the CDR3 is TGCAGTGCTAGGCGGCTAGCGGGAGACAATGAGCAGTTCTTC. The encoded protein is CSARRLAGDNEQFF.

The chain carries TRBV5-5 and TRBJ1-6, with D hard to call. The germline V gene encodes CDR1 SGHKS and CDR2 YYEKEE (reference sequence). The CDR3 runs 15 residues. V was shortened by 1 base and J by 0 bases, with 5 bases between the two germline ends. Here the CDR3 reads CASSLTSSYNSPLHF. Written as DNA, the CDR3 is TGTGCCAGCAGCTTGACGAGCTCCTATAATTCACCCCTCCACTTT.

The chain carries TRBV4-3 and TRBJ2-2, with 7 bases identical to TRBD2. CDR1 LGHNA and CDR2 YSLEER come from the germline V gene. The trim removed 4 bases at V and 1 base at J, leaving 3 bases unmatched. The CDR3 has 15 residues. CDR3: CASSRDYRNTGELFF. Here the CDR3 DNA reads TGCGCCAGCAGCCGGGACTACAGGAACACCGGGGAGCTGTTTTTT.

The table lists this clonotype with many counts. The rearrangement uses TRBV7-2 and TRBJ2-5; weak D call: TRBD2 (6 bases). V lost 0 bases and J 5 bases, leaving 10 bases between the germline ends. Germline assignment: CDR1 SGHTA and CDR2 FQGNSA. The CDR3 contains 14 residues. The DNA of the CDR3 is TGTGCCAGCAGCTTAGCAGCAGGGAGGGAGACCCAGTACTTC. This sequence encodes CASSLAAGRETQYF.

The J gene is TRBJ2-7, the V gene TRBV7-7; D possibly corresponds to TRBD1 (6 bases). V lost 11 bases and J 3 bases, leaving 17 bases between the germline ends. Germline CDR1 and CDR2: SSHAT and FNYEAQ (reference sequence). The CDR3 spans 13 residues. CDR3 amino acids: CASSSGVGYEQYF. The CDR3 DNA reads as TGTGCCTCCTCCTCAGGGGTCGGCTACGAGCAGTACTTC.

The table lists this clonotype with a few counts. The chain combines TRBV5-1 with TRBJ2-5; 7 bases map to TRBD1. Per the germline V gene, CDR1 is SGHRS and CDR2 is YFSETQ. J lost 3 bases, V lost 2 bases, and 4 bases had no gene match. The CDR3 runs 14 residues. This CDR3 reads CASSLGTAKETQYF. CDR3 bases: TGCGCCAGCAGCTTAGGGACAGCTAAAGAGACCCAGTACTTC.

This clonotype was seen only a few times. The V gene is TRBV20-1, the J gene TRBJ2-1; D is possibly TRBD1 or TRBD2 (6 bases each). The CDR3 is 12 residues long. Per the germline V gene, CDR1 is DFQATT and CDR2 is SNEGSKA (reference sequence). CDR3: CSPGAASHEQFF. The CDR3 DNA reads as TGCAGCCCGGGGGCCGCGAGCCATGAGCAGTTCTTC.

This clonotype was counted many times. V is TRBV7-2 and J is TRBJ2-7, with 8 bases fitting TRBD2. V lost 4 bases and J lost 4; bases outside the gene matches: 3. Germline-derived CDR1 and CDR2 are SGHTA and FQGNSA. The CDR3 sequence is 13 residues long. CDR3 sequence: CASSSSSGYEQYF. The CDR3, as DNA: TGTGCCAGCAGCTCGTCTAGCGGGTACGAGCAGTACTTC.

V gene TRBV6-5 combines with J gene TRBJ1-4, with D perhaps matching TRBD1 (5 bases). This CDR3 spans 14 amino acids. The V end lost 2 bases, the J end lost 7 bases, and 11 bases lay between the germline ends. CDR1 and CDR2 from the germline V gene are MNHEY and SVGAGI. The CDR3 is CASSYGGTGEKLFF. The CDR3 DNA follows: TGTGCCAGCAGTTACGGGGGGACGGGTGAAAAACTGTTTTTT.

The CDR3 reads CASSKPPVGPIEQYF. The CDR3 nucleotides read TGTGCCAGCAGTAAGCCCCCTGTCGGTCCCATTGAGCAGTACTTC. The genes are TRBV6-1 and TRBJ2-7; D gene unclear. V was trimmed by 5 bases and J by 7 bases, leaving 21 bases between them. The germline V gene encodes CDR1 MNHNS and CDR2 SASEGT. This CDR3 spans 15 amino acids.

This clonotype was picked up a small number of times. The genes are TRBV12-5 and TRBJ1-5, with a weak D call TRBD1 (5 bases). In germline, CDR1 is LGHNT, CDR2 FRNRAP. V lost 1 base and J 5 bases, leaving 9 bases between the germline ends. CDR3 length: 14 residues. CDR3 protein: CASGLGRVDQPQHF. The DNA of the CDR3 is TGTGCTAGTGGTTTGGGCAGGGTAGATCAGCCCCAGCATTTT. Filled out from reference TRBV12-5 and TRBJ1-5, the complete variable domain reads DARVTQTPRHKVTEMGQEVTMRCQPILGHNTVFWYRQTMMQGLELLAYFRNRAPLDDSGMPKDRFSAEMPDATLATLKIQPSEPRDSAVYFCASGLGRVDQPQHFGDGTRLSIL.

The V gene is TRBV12-3 or TRBV12-4, the J gene TRBJ2-7; 9 positions match TRBD2. Trimming at V came to 6 bases and at J to 5 bases, leaving 8 bases not matched to a gene. This CDR3 region has 14 residues. CDR3 amino acids: CASSQVTSGHEQYF. The CDR3 DNA reads TGTGCCAGCAGCCAGGTGACTAGCGGCCACGAGCAGTACTTC.